The entry below gives a single TCR beta chain sequence along with its context. The entry originates in a study of shared clonotypes between healthy human individuals. Sequenced by immunoSEQ multiplex PCR; TCRdb stores in-frame clones only, minus some. The sample consists of a few million clones, more than 90% of them appearing once. This TCR derives from a man aged 18 to 35 in good health. Source material: naive CD4+ T cells sorted from blood. Subset meaning: CD45RA+ positively selected.

The CDR3 here is CASSVAGPGQRSGNTIYF. DNA of the CDR3: TGTGCCAGCAGCGTAGCGGGCCCGGGACAGCGCTCTGGAAACACCATATATTTT. The J gene is TRBJ1-3, the V gene TRBV9; 7 bases agree with TRBD1. The trim removed 0 bases at V and 0 bases at J, leaving 9 bases unmatched. CDR1 is SGDLS, CDR2 YYNGEE, per germline. The CDR3 length is 18 residues.